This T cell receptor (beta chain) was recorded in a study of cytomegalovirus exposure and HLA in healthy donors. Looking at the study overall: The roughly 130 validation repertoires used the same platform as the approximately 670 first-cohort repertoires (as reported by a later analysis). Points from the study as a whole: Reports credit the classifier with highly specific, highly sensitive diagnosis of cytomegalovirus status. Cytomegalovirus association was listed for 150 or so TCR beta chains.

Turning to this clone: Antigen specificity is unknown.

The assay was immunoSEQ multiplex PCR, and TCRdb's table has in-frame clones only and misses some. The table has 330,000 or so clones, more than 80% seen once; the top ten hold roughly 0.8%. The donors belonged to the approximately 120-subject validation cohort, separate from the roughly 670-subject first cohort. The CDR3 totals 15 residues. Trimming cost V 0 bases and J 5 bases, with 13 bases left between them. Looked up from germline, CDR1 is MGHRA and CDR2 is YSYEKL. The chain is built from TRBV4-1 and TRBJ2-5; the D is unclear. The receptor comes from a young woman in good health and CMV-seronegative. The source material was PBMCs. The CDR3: CASSQETSLRETQYF. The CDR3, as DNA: TGCGCCAGCAGCCAAGAGACATCCCTTAGGGAGACCCAGTACTTC.